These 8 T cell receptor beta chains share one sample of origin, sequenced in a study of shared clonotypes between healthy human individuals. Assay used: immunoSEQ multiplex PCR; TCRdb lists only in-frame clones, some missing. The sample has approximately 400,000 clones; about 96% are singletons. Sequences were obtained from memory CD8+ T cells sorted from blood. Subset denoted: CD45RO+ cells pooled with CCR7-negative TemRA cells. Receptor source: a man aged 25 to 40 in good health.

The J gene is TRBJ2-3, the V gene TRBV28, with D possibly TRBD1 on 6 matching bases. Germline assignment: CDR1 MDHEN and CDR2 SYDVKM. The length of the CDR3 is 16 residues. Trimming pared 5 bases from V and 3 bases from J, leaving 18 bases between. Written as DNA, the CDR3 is TGTGCCAGCAGTCCCCAACAGGGATGGGGGACAGATACGCAGTATTTT. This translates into CASSPQQGWGTDTQYF.

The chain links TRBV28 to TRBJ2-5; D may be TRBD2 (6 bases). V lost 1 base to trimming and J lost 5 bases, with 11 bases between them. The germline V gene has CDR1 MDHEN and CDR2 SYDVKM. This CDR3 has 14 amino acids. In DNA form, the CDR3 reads TGTGCCAGCAGTTTATCGGGGGAGTGGGAGACCCAGTACTTC. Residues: CASSLSGEWETQYF.

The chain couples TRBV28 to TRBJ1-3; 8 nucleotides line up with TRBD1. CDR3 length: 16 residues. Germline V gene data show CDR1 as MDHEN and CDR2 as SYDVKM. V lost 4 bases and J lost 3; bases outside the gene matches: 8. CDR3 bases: TGTGCCAGCAGTTCTCTGACCGGGACAGGTGGAAACACCATATATTTT. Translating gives CASSSLTGTGGNTIYF.

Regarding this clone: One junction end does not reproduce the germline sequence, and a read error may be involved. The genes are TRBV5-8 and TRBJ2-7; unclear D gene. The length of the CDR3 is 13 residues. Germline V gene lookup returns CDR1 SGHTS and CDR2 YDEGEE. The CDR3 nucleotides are TGTGCCAGCAGCTATAGACACTCCCACGAGCAGTACTTC. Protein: CASSYRHSHEQYF.

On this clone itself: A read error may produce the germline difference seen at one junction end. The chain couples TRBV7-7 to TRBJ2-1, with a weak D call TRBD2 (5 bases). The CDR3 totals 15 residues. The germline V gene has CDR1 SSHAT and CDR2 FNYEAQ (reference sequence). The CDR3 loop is CASSLVSSPHSKQFF. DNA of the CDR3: TGTGCTAGCAGCTTAGTCTCTAGCCCCCATTCGAAACAGTTCTTC.

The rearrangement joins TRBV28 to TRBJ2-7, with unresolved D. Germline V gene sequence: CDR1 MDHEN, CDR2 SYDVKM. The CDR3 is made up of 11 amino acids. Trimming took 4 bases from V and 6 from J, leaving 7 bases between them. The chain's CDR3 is CASSYRVEQYF. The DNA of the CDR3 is TGTGCCAGCAGTTATCGTGTCGAGCAGTACTTC.

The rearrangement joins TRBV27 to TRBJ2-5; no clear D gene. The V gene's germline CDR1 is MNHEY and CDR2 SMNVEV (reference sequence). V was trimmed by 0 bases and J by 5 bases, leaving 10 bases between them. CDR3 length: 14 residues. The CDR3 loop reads CASSLSDGRETQYF. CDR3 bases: TGTGCCAGCAGTTTATCGGACGGCAGGGAGACCCAGTACTTC.

This chain's CDR3 is CASSLTRRVSGNTIYF. The CDR3 DNA is TGTGCCAGCAGCTTAACTCGACGAGTTTCTGGAAACACCATATATTTT. The genes are TRBV13 and TRBJ1-3; no reliable D call. The CDR3 is 16 residues long. Germline lookup yields CDR1 PRHDT and CDR2 FYEKMQ (reference sequence). Trimming left V 2 bases short and J 1 base short, with 12 bases between.